This note documents a single T cell receptor beta chain sequence. What it binds is unknown. In TCRdb, the 5' RACE reads were re-called with MiXCR into one record per CDR3 protein. The data show 800,000 to 900,000 distinct CDR3 sequences, over 9.5% seen once. The sample comes from a study of CD8 T cells in ankylosing spondylitis. The study, taken as a whole, reports: Disease-linked clones bore a CD8+ phenotype, appearing relatively rarely in peripheral blood. Certain motif variants had earlier appeared in reactive arthritis synovial fluid and blood. Matched ankylosing spondylitis synovial fluid reportedly showed significant enrichment of disease-linked clones. Blood of patients with ankylosing spondylitis appeared to be characterized by a TCR beta motif of several highly homologous variants.

This CDR3 comprises 9 residues. Germline CDR1 DFQATT, CDR2 SNEGSKA (reference sequence). This clonotype originated in a male donor with ankylosing spondylitis. Input material: blood, either unsorted or a sorted T cell fraction (not recorded which). The J gene is TRBJ1-2, the V gene TRBV20-1; D gene uncertain. The chain's CDR3 is CRGSYGYTF. In DNA form, the CDR3 reads TGCAGGGGATCCTATGGCTACACCTTC.